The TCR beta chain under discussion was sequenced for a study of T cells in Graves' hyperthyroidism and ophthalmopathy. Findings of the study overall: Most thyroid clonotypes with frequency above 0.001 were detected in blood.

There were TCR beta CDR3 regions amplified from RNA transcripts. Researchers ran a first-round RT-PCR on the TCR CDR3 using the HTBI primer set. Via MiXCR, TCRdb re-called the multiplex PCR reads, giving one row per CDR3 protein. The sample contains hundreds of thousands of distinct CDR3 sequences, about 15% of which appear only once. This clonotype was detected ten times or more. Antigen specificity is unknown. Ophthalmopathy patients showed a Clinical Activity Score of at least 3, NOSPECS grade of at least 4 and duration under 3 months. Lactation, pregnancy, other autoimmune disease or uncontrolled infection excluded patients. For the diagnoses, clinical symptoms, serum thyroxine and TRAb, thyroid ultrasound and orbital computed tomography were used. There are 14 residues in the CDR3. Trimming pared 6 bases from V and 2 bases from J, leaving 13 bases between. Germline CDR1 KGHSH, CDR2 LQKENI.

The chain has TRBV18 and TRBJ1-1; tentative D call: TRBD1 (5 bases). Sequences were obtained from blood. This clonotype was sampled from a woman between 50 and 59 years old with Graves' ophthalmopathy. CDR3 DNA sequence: TGTGCCAGCTCGCCAGGGATAAGAAACACTGAAGCTTTCTTT. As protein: CASSPGIRNTEAFF.